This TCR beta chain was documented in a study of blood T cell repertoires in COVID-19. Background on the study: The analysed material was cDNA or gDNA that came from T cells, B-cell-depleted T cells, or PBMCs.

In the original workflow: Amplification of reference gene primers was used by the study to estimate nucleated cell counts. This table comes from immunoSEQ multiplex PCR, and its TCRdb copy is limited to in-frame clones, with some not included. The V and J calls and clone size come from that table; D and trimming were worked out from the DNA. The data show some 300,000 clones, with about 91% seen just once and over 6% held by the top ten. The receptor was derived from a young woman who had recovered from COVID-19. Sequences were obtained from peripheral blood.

CDR3 in amino acids: CAWGLGGQDTQYF. For the CDR3, the DNA is TGTGCCTGGGGGCTCGGCGGGCAAGATACGCAGTATTTT. The chain combines TRBV30 with TRBJ2-3, with TRBD2 as a possible D gene (5 bases). Per the germline V gene, CDR1 is GTSNPN and CDR2 is SVGIG (reference sequence). V dropped 5 bases and J dropped 5 bases, with 14 bases sitting between them. The CDR3 runs to 13 residues.